The next 4 T cell receptor beta chains were all read from a single sample in a study of shared clonotypes between healthy human individuals. The protocol was immunoSEQ multiplex PCR, while the TCRdb copy is restricted to in-frame clones and leaves out a portion. The sample lists about 2.3 million clones, more than 85% seen once, with 0.39% in the top ten. Sequenced: naive CD4+ T cells from PBMCs. This sample's subset: CD45RA+ positively selected. The source of these receptors is a man aged 18 to 30 in good health. Some clones in this sample may be carry-over from other donors' samples.

In DNA, the CDR3 is TGTGCCAGCAGTGTTACTCGGACTCTAGCGGGAGGGAGCCACGAGCAGTACTTC. Translated: CASSVTRTLAGGSHEQYF. This chain uses TRBV6-1 with TRBJ2-7; 12 positions match TRBD2. J gave up 5 bases and V 4 bases, and 15 bases lay outside the gene matches. CDR1 and CDR2 from the germline V gene are MNHNS and SASEGT. The CDR3 covers 18 residues.

The rearrangement links TRBV28 to TRBJ1-5; 8 bases are a match to TRBD1. The CDR3 has 18 residues. The V segment lost 3 bases and the J segment 4 bases; nucleotides outside the gene matches: 14. Germline V lookup: CDR1 MDHEN, CDR2 SYDVKM. The CDR3 here is CASSFGQGGSFGNQPQHF. As DNA, the CDR3 is TGTGCCAGCAGTTTCGGACAGGGAGGCTCCTTTGGGAATCAGCCCCAGCATTTT.

Turning to this clone: Germline and junction disagree at one end, which may indicate a read error. The genes are TRBV27 and TRBJ1-1; unclear D gene. The germline V gene has CDR1 MNHEY and CDR2 SMNVEV (reference sequence). The CDR3 has 17 residues. The CDR3: CASSARAGVWMNTEAFF. The CDR3, as DNA: TGCGCCAGCAGTGCCCGGGCTGGGGTCTGGATGAACACTGAAGCTTTCTTT.

This clone appeared a single time. This chain connects TRBV6-4 to TRBJ2-3; D might be TRBD1 or TRBD2, each matching 6 bases. The germline V and J ends were trimmed by 9 bases and 1 base, with 17 bases remaining between them. CDR3 length equals 15 residues. Germline CDR1 MRHNA, CDR2 SNTAGT. As DNA, the CDR3 is TGTGCCAGTTCTAAGGGGGGCAGGGGCACAGATACGCAGTATTTT. It yields the protein CASSKGGRGTDTQYF.